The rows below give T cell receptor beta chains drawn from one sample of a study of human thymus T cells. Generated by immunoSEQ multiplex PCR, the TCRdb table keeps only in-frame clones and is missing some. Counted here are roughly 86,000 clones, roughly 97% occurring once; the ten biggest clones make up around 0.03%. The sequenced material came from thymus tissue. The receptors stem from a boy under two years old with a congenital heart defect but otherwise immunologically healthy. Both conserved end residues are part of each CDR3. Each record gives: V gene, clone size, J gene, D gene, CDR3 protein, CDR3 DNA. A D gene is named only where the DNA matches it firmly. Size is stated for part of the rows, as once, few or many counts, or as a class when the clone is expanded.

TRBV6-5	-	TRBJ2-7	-	CASTPGQGGFYEQYF	TGTGCCAGCACCCCAGGGCAGGGTGGGTTTTACGAGCAGTACTTC
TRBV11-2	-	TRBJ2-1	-	CASSPPKNEQFF	TGTGCCAGCAGCCCCCCCAAGAATGAGCAGTTCTTC
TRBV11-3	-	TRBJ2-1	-	CASSLAGPNNEQFF	TGTGCCAGCAGCTTAGCCGGGCCAAACAATGAGCAGTTCTTC
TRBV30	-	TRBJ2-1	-	CAWSSLMAGDGRNEQFF	TGTGCCTGGAGTAGTCTTATGGCAGGGGACGGACGCAATGAGCAGTTCTTC
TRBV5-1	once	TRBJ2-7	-	CASSLVPRQAGGYEQYF	TGCGCCAGCAGCTTGGTCCCGCGGCAGGCCGGAGGCTACGAGCAGTACTTC
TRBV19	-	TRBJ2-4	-	CASSITLAPVAKNIQYF	TGTGCCAGTAGTATAACTCTAGCCCCCGTGGCCAAAAACATTCAGTACTTC
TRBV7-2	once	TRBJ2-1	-	CASSLDRARVYNEQFF	TGTGCCAGCAGCTTAGACAGGGCAAGGGTCTACAATGAGCAGTTCTTC
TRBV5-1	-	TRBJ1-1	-	CASSLGASNTEAFF	TGCGCCAGCAGCTTGGGGGCCTCGAACACTGAAGCTTTCTTT
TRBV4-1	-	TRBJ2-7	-	CASSQEVTDKRNEQYF	TGCGCCAGCAGCCAAGAAGTTACGGACAAAAGAAACGAGCAGTACTTC
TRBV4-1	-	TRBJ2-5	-	CASSHEAAETQYF	TGCGCCAGCAGCCACGAGGCAGCCGAGACCCAGTACTTC
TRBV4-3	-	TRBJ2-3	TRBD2	CASSQSAGGWELSTDTQYF	TGCGCCAGCAGCCAGAGTGCGGGGGGCTGGGAGTTAAGCACAGATACGCAGTATTTT
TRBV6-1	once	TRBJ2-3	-	CASGASTDTQYF	TGTGCCAGCGGGGCCAGCACAGATACGCAGTATTTT
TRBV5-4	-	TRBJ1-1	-	CASSLSDTEAFF	TGTGCCAGCAGCTTATCTGACACTGAAGCTTTCTTT
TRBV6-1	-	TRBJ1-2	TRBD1	CASKRSGGYGYTF	TGTGCCAGCAAAAGATCAGGGGGTTATGGCTACACCTTC
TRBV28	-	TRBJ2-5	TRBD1	CASRPQGVDQETQYF	TGTGCCAGCAGACCACAGGGGGTAGACCAAGAGACCCAGTACTTC
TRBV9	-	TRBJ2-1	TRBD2	CASSVAGMSGEYNEQFF	TGTGCCAGCAGCGTAGCTGGGATGAGCGGGGAGTACAATGAGCAGTTCTTC
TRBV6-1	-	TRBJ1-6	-	CASSEGMLSAQSNSPLHF	TGTGCCAGCAGTGAAGGTATGCTTTCGGCGCAGTCGAATTCACCCCTCCACTTT
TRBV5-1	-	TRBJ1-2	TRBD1	CASSPDRGNYGYTF	TGCGCCAGCAGCCCGGACAGGGGTAACTATGGCTACACCTTC
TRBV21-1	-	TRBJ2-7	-	CASSKAIDRGQDEQYF	TGTGCCAGCAGCAAAGCTATCGACAGGGGGCAAGATGAGCAGTACTTC
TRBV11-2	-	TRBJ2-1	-	CASSLKGSSRDEQFF	TGTGCCAGCAGCTTAAAAGGGTCTAGTAGGGATGAGCAGTTCTTC
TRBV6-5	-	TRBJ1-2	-	CASRRGLNYGYTF	TGTGCCAGTCGGCGGGGATTAAACTATGGCTACACCTTC
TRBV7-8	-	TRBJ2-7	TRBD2	CASSLVLLRERDATYEQYF	TGTGCCAGCAGCTTAGTTCTTCTGAGGGAGCGGGACGCCACCTACGAGCAGTACTTC
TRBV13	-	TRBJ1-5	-	CASSFRGNQPQHF	TGTGCCAGCAGCTTCAGGGGCAATCAGCCCCAGCATTTT
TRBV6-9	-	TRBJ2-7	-	CASSSRDKFYEQYF	TGTGCCAGCAGTTCCCGAGACAAATTCTACGAGCAGTACTTC
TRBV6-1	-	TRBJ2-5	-	CASSGGAVWETQYF	TGTGCCAGCAGTGGGGGGGCAGTTTGGGAGACCCAGTACTTC
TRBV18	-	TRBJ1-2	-	CASSPLRLNYGYTF	TGTGCCAGCTCACCGTTGCGCCTTAACTATGGCTACACCTTC
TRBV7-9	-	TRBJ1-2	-	CASSLPTGRFGYTF	TGTGCCAGCAGCTTACCTACAGGGAGGTTTGGCTACACCTTC
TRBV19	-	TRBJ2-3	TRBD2	CASSSRRGGLPLSTDTQYF	TGTGCCAGTAGTTCACGACGGGGGGGCCTGCCCCTTAGCACAGATACGCAGTATTTT
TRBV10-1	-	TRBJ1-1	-	CASSAPGYTEAFF	TGCGCCAGCAGTGCCCCCGGGTACACTGAAGCTTTCTTT
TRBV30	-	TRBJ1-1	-	CAWVGRREGGMNTEAFF	TGTGCCTGGGTGGGACGCAGGGAGGGTGGCATGAACACTGAAGCTTTCTTT
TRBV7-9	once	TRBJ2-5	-	CASSALGGEQYF	TGTGCCAGCAGCGCATTAGGTGGTGAGCAGTACTTC
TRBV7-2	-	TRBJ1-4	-	CASSLALRPSGEKLFF	TGTGCCAGCAGCTTAGCGCTTAGGCCTTCAGGGGAAAAACTGTTTTTT
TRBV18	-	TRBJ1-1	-	CASSPEVQGTLEAFF	TGTGCCAGCTCACCGGAGGTACAGGGAACGCTTGAAGCTTTCTTT
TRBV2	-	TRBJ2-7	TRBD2	CASSEGLIREAGGTYEQYF	TGTGCCAGCAGTGAAGGGTTAATAAGGGAGGCGGGAGGAACCTACGAGCAGTACTTC
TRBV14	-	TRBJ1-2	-	CASSQEFRPQGGYTF	TGTGCCAGCAGCCAAGAGTTCAGGCCTCAGGGTGGCTACACCTTC
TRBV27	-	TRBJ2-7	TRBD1	CASSPRTGVYNPYEQYF	TGTGCCAGCAGTCCAAGGACAGGGGTATATAATCCCTACGAGCAGTACTTC
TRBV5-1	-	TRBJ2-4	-	CASSQGAKNIQYF	TGCGCCAGCAGCCAAGGGGCCAAAAACATTCAGTACTTC